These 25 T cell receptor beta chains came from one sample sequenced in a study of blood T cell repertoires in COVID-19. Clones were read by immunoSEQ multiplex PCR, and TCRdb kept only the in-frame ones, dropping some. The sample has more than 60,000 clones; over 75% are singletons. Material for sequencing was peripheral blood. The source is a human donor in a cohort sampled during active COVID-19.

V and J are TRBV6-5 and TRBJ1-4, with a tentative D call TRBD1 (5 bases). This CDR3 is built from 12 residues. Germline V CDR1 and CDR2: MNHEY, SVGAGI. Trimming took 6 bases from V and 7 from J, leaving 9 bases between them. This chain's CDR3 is CASSRDSEKLFF. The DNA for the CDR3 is TGTGCCAGCAGCAGGGATAGTGAAAAACTGTTTTTT.

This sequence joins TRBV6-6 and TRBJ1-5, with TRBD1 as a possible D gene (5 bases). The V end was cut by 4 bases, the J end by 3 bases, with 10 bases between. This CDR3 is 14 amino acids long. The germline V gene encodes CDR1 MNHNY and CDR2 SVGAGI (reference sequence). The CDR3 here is CASSSGGYNQPQHF. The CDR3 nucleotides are TGTGCCAGCAGTTCCGGGGGATACAATCAGCCCCAGCATTTT.

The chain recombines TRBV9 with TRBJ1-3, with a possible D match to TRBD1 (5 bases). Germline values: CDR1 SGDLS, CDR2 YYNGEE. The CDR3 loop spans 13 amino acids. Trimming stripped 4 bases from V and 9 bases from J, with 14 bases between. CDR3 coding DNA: TGTGCCAGCAGCTTCGGGGGGGTCGGCACCATATATTTT. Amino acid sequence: CASSFGGVGTIYF.

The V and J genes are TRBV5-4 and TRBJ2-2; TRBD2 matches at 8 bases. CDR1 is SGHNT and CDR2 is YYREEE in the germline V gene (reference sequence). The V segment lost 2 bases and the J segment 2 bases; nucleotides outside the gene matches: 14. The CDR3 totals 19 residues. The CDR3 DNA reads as TGTGCCAGCAGCTTTACGTCTGGCGGGGGGCTGGGTAACACCGGGGAGCTGTTTTTT. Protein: CASSFTSGGGLGNTGELFF. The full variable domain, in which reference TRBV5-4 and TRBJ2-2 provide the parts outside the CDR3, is ETGVTQSPTHLIKTRGQQVTLRCSSQSGHNTVSWYQQALGQGPQFIFQYYREEENGRGNFPPRFSGLQFPNYSSELNVNALELDDSALYLCASSFTSGGGLGNTGELFFGEGSRLTVL.

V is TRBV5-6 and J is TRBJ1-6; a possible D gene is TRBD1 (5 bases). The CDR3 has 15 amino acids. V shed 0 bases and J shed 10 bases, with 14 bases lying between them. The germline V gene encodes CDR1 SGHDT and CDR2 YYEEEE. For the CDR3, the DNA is TGTGCCAGCAGCTTGGCAGCAGGGAGCGGGTCACCCCTCCACTTT. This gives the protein CASSLAAGSGSPLHF. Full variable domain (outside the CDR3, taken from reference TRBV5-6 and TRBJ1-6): DAGVTQSPTHLIKTRGQQVTLRCSPKSGHDTVSWYQQALGQGPQFIFQYYEEEERQRGNFPDRFSGHQFPNYSSELNVNALLLGDSALYLCASSLAAGSGSPLHFGNGTRLTVT.

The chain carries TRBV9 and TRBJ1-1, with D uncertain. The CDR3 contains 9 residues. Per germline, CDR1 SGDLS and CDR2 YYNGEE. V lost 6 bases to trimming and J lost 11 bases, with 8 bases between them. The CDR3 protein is CASTLIAFF. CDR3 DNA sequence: TGTGCCAGCACCCTAATTGCTTTCTTT.

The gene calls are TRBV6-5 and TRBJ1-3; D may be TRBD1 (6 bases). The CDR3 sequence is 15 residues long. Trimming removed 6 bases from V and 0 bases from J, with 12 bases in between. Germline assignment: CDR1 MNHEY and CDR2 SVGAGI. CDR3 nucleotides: TGTGCCAGCAGACCCACAGGGTTCTCTGGAAACACCATATATTTT. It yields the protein CASRPTGFSGNTIYF.

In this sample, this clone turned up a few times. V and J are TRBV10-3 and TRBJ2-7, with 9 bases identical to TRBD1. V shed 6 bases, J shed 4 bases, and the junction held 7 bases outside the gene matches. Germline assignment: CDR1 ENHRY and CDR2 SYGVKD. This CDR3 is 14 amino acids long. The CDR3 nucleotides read TGTGCCATCAGCCCACAGGGGGCTTTGTACGAGCAGTACTTC. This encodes CAISPQGALYEQYF.

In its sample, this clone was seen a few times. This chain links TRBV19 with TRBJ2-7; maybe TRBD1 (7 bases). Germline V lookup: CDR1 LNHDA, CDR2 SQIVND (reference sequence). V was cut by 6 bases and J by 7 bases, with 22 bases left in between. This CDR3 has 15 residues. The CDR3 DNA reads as TGTGCCAGTAGACCTCGGACAGGTTCCGCGGGGGAGCAGTACTTC. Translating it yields CASRPRTGSAGEQYF. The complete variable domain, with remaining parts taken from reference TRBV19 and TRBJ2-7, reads DGGITQSPKYLFRKEGQNVTLSCEQNLNHDAMYWYRQDPGQGLRLIYYSQIVNDFQKGDIAEGYSVSREKKESFPLTVTSAQKNPTAFYLCASRPRTGSAGEQYFGPGTRLTVT.

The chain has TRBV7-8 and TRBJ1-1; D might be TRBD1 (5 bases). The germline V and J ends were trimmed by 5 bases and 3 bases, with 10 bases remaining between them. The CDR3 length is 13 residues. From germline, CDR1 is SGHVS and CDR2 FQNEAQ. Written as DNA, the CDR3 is TGTGCCAGCAGCGGGGCGTACCACACTGAAGCTTTCTTT. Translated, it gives CASSGAYHTEAFF.

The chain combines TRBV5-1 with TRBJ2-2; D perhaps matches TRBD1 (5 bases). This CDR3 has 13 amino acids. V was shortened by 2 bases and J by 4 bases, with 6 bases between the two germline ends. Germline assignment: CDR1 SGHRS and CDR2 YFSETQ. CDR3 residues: CASSFQGTGELFF. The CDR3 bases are TGCGCCAGCAGCTTCCAGGGCACCGGGGAGCTGTTTTTT.

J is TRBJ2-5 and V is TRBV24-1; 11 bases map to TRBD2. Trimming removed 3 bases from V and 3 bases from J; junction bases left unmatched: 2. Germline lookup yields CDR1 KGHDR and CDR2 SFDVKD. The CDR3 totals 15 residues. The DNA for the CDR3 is TGTGCCACCAGTGATCCACTAGCGGGGGAAGAGACCCAGTACTTC. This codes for CATSDPLAGEETQYF.

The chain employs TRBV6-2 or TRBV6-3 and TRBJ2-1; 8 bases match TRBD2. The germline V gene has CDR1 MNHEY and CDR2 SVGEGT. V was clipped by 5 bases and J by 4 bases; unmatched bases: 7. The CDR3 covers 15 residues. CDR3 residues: CASSRSGGAYNEQFF. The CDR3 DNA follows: TGTGCCAGCAGTCGGAGCGGGGGCGCTTACAATGAGCAGTTCTTC.

CDR3 coding DNA: TGTGCCAGTAGTATGATGGGGGGGGGAATCACTGAAGCTTTCTTT. This encodes CASSMMGGGITEAFF. The rearrangement joins TRBV19 to TRBJ1-1; TRBD1 is a possible D gene (5 bases). CDR1 LNHDA and CDR2 SQIVND come from the germline V gene (reference sequence). The CDR3 spans 15 residues. The V end was cut by 3 bases, the J end by 4 bases, with 15 bases between.

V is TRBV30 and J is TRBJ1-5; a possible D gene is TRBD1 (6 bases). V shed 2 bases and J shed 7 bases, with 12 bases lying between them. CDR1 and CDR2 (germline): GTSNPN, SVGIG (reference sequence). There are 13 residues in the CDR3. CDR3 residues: CAWSYRDGQPQHF. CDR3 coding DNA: TGTGCCTGGAGTTACAGGGATGGCCAGCCCCAGCATTTT. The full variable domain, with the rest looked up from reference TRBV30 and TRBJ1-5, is SQTIHQWPATLVQPVGSPLSLECTVEGTSNPNLYWYRQAAGRGLQLLFYSVGIGQISSEVPQNLSASRPQDRQFILSSKKLLLSDSGFYLCAWSYRDGQPQHFGDGTRLSIL.

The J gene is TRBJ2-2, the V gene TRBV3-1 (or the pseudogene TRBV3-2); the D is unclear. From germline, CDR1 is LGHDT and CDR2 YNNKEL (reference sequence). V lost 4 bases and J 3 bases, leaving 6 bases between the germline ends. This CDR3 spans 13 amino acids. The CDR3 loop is CASSRTDTGELFF. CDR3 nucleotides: TGTGCCAGCAGCCGTACAGACACCGGGGAGCTGTTTTTT.

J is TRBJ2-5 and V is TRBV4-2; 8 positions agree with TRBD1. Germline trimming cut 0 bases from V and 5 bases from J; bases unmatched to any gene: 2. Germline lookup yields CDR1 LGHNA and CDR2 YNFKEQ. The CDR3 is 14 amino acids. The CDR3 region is CASSQEDRVETQYF. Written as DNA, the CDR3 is TGTGCCAGCAGCCAAGAGGACAGGGTCGAGACCCAGTACTTC.

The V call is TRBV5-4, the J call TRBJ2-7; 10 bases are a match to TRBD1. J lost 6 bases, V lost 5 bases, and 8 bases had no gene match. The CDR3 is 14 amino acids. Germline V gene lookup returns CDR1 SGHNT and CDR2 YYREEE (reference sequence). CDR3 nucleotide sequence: TGTGCCAGCAGGGTGGCGACAGGGGGCGGCGAGCAGTACTTC. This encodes CASRVATGGGEQYF.

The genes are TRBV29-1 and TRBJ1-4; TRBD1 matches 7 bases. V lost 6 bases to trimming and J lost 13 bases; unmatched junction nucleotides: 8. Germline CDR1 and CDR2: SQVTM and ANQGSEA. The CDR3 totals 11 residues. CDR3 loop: CSVEQGTGLFF. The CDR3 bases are TGCAGCGTCGAACAGGGGACGGGACTGTTTTTT.

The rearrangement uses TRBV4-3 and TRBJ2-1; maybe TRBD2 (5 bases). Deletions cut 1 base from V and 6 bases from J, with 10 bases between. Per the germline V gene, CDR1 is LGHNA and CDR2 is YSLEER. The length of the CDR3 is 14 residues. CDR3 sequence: CASSQGAGVNEQFF. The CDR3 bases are TGCGCCAGCAGCCAAGGGGCCGGGGTCAATGAGCAGTTCTTC.

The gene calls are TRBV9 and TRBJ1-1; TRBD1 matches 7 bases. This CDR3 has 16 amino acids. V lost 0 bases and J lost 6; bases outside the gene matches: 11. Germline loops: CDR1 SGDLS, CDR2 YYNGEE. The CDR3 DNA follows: TGTGCCAGCAGCGTAGGGGTTTTGGGGACAGCAGCTGAAGCTTTCTTT. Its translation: CASSVGVLGTAAEAFF.

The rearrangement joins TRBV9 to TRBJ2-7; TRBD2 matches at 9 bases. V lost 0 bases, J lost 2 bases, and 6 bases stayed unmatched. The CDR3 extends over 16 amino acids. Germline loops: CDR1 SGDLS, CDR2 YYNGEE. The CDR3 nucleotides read TGTGCCAGCAGCGTAGGTGGGCTAGCGGGGACCTACGAGCAGTACTTC. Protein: CASSVGGLAGTYEQYF.

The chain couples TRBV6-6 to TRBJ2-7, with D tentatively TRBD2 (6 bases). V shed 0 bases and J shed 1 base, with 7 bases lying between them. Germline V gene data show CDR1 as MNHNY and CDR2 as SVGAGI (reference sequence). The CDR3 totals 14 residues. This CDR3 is CASSYSGGSYEQYF. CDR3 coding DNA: TGTGCCAGCAGTTACTCCGGGGGATCCTACGAGCAGTACTTC.

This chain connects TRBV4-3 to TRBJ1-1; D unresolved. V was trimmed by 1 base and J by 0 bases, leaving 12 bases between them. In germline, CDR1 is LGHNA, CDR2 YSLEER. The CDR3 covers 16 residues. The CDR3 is CASSQGRDFMNTEAFF. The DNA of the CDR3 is TGCGCCAGCAGCCAAGGTCGGGATTTCATGAACACTGAAGCTTTCTTT.

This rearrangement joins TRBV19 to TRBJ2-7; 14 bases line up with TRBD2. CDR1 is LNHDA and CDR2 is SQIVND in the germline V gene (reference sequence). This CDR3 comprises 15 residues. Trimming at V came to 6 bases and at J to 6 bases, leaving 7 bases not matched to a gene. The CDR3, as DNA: TGTGCCAGTAGCCATCCGGGACTAGCGGGGGTCGAGCAGTACTTC. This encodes CASSHPGLAGVEQYF.